The 11 T cell receptor beta chains in this list originate from one sample, sequenced in a study of cytomegalovirus exposure and HLA in healthy donors. The PCR used 60 Vbeta and 13 Jbeta primers. The assay was immunoSEQ multiplex PCR, and TCRdb's table has in-frame clones only and misses some. The data show roughly 130,000 clones, roughly 70% seen once. The specimen was PBMCs. These receptors came from a man aged 40-55 years in good health and CMV-seropositive.

This clone came up a few times. The V call is TRBV6-1, the J call TRBJ1-4; no firm D call. CDR1 and CDR2 (germline): MNHNS, SASEGT. CDR3 length equals 15 residues. V lost 8 bases, J lost 4 bases, and 17 bases lay in between. The CDR3 coding sequence is TGTGCCAGCGTGCGAGTACCTCTCGGTAATGAAAAACTGTTTTTT. Translated: CASVRVPLGNEKLFF.

The chain combines TRBV10-3 with TRBJ2-5; the D gene is possibly TRBD2 (5 bases). This CDR3 has 15 amino acids. In germline, CDR1 is ENHRY, CDR2 SYGVKD. With 8 bases removed from V and 3 bases from J, the gap between germline ends came to 19 bases. Here the CDR3 DNA reads TGTGCCATCGCCAAGGACTCGAGGTCGGAAGAGACCCAGTACTTC. It yields the protein CAIAKDSRSEETQYF.

The gene calls are TRBV4-1 and TRBJ1-2, with TRBD1 matching over 12 bases. The CDR3 runs 14 residues. The V gene's germline CDR1 is MGHRA and CDR2 YSYEKL. With 4 bases clipped from V and 7 bases from J, the junction kept 4 bases outside the gene matches. This CDR3 reads CASSPGTGGIGYTF. The DNA for the CDR3 is TGCGCCAGCAGCCCGGGGACAGGGGGCATTGGCTACACCTTC.

The chain recombines TRBV5-1 with TRBJ2-1; 9 bases are shared with TRBD1. Germline loops: CDR1 SGHRS, CDR2 YFSETQ. V gave up 3 bases and J gave up 2 bases; unmatched junction bases: 9. The CDR3 has 17 amino acids. The DNA of the CDR3 is TGCGCCAGCAGCTCTCATGGTACAGGGGGCCCCTACAATGAGCAGTTCTTC. This codes for CASSSHGTGGPYNEQFF.

The chain employs TRBV7-2 and TRBJ2-1, with a possible D match to TRBD1 (6 bases). The CDR3 covers 14 residues. The germline CDR1 and CDR2 sequences are SGHTA and FQGNSA. Trimming took off 2 bases at V and 6 bases at J, with 11 bases between the two ends. As DNA, the CDR3 is TGTGCCAGCAGCTTAAGGGCAGGGGTCAATGAGCAGTTCTTC. Its protein product is CASSLRAGVNEQFF.

The chain recombines TRBV10-3 with TRBJ2-7, with TRBD2 identical over 7 bases. The junction had 0 bases not matched to a gene; V was cut back by 4 bases and J by 0 bases. Germline-derived CDR1 and CDR2 are ENHRY and SYGVKD. The CDR3 is 13 residues long. CDR3 coding DNA: TGTGCCATCAGTGGCGGGAGCTCCTACGAGCAGTACTTC. As protein: CAISGGSSYEQYF.

This clone was observed a handful of times. The chain recombines TRBV2 with TRBJ1-3; 9 bases match TRBD1. Trimming removed 8 bases from V and 2 bases from J; junction bases left unmatched: 4. This CDR3 has 14 residues. The germline V gene encodes CDR1 SNHLY and CDR2 FYNNEI. The CDR3 loop is CASSRDRAGNTIYF. For the CDR3, the DNA is TGTGCCAGCTCGAGGGACAGGGCTGGAAACACCATATATTTT.

This clone was seen once. V usage is TRBV5-1 and J usage is TRBJ1-2, with 11 bases fitting TRBD1. Trimming cost V 3 bases and J 3 bases; bases outside gene matches: 10. The V gene's germline CDR1 is SGHRS and CDR2 YFSETQ. CDR3 length: 17 residues. Here the CDR3 DNA reads TGCGCCAGCAGCTCCGGACAGCGGACAGGGGGCGACTATGGCTACACCTTC. It translates to CASSSGQRTGGDYGYTF.

In its sample, this clone was seen once. The V call is TRBV5-6, the J call TRBJ1-5; D is uncertain. CDR1 and CDR2 from the germline V gene are SGHDT and YYEEEE. The length of the CDR3 is 17 residues. V lost 0 bases and J 0 bases, leaving 13 bases between the germline ends. As DNA, the CDR3 is TGTGCCAGCAGCTTGGCCAGAAGTCACAATAGCAATCAGCCCCAGCATTTT. It specifies CASSLARSHNSNQPQHF.

In its sample, this clone was seen once. V usage is TRBV2 and J usage is TRBJ1-1; 8 bases align to TRBD1. Germline CDR1 reads SNHLY; CDR2 reads FYNNEI. Unmatched junction bases numbered 9, after V lost 6 bases and J lost 0 bases. The CDR3 is 16 residues long. The CDR3 reads CASRYGQGRMNTEAFF. The CDR3 DNA is TGTGCCAGCAGGTACGGACAGGGAAGAATGAACACTGAAGCTTTCTTT.

The rearrangement links TRBV28 to TRBJ2-1; 11 nucleotides line up with TRBD2. V dropped 6 bases and J dropped 6; count of bases not matched to a gene: 10. The germline gives CDR1 MDHEN, CDR2 SYDVKM. This CDR3 contains 16 residues. In DNA, the CDR3 is TGTGCCAGCAGGACCCCCTTTAGCGGGAGGGCCAATGAGCAGTTCTTC. It translates to CASRTPFSGRANEQFF.